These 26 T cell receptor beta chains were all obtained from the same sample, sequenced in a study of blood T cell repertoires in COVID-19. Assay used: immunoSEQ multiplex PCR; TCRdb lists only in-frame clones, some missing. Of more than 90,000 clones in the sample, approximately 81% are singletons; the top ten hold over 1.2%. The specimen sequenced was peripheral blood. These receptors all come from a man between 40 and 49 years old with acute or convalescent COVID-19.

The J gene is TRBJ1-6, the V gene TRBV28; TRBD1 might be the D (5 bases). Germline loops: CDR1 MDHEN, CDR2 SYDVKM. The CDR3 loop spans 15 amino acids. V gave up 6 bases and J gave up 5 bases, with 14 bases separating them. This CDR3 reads CASRGTPPHNSPLHF. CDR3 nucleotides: TGTGCCAGCAGGGGGACTCCCCCTCATAATTCACCCCTCCACTTT.

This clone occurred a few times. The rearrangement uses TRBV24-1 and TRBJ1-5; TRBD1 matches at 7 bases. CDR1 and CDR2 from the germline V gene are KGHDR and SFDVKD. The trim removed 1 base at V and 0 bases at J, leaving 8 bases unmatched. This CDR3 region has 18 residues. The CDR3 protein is CATSDFRDSEYSNQPQHF. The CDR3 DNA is TGTGCCACCAGTGATTTCCGGGACAGCGAATATAGCAATCAGCCCCAGCATTTT.

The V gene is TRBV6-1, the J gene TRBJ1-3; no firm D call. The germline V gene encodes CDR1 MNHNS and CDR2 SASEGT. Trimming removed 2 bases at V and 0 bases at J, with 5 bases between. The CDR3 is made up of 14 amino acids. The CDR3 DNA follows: TGTGCCAGCAGTGAAACGGTCTCTGGAAACACCATATATTTT. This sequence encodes CASSETVSGNTIYF.

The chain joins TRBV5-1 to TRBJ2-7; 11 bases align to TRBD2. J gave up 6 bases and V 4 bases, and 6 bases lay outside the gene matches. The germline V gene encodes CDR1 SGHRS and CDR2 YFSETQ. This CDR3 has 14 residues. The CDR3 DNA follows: TGCGCCAGCAGCCTTAGCGGGAGGGAAGGCGAGCAGTACTTC. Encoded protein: CASSLSGREGEQYF.

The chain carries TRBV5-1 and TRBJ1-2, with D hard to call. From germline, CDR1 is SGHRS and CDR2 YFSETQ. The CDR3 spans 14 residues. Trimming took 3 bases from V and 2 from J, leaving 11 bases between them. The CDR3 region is CASSSLTANYGYTF. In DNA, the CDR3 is TGCGCCAGCAGCTCCCTTACAGCAAACTATGGCTACACCTTC.

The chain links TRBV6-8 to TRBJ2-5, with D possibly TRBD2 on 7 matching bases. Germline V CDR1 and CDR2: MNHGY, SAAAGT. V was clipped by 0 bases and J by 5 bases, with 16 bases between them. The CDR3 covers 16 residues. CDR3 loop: CASSYSGGGPWETQYF. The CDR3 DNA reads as TGTGCCAGCAGTTACTCGGGGGGGGGCCCTTGGGAGACCCAGTACTTC.

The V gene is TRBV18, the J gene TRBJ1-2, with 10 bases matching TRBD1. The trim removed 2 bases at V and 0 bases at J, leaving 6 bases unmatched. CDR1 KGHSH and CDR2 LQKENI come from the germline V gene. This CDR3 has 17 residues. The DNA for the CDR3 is TGTGCCAGCTCACCAGGGGGACAGGGGCGTCCTAACTATGGCTACACCTTC. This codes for CASSPGGQGRPNYGYTF.

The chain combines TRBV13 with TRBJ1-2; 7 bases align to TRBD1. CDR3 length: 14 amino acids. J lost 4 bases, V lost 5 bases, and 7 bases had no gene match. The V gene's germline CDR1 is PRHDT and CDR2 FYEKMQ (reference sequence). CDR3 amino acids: CASSLGQGGYGYTF. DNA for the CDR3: TGTGCCAGCAGCCTGGGGCAGGGGGGCTATGGCTACACCTTC. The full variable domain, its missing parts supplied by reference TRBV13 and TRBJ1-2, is AAGVIQSPRHLIKEKRETATLKCYPIPRHDTVYWYQQGPGQDPQFLISFYEKMQSDKGSIPDRFSAQQFSDYHSELNMSSLELGDSALYFCASSLGQGGYGYTFGSGTRLTVV.

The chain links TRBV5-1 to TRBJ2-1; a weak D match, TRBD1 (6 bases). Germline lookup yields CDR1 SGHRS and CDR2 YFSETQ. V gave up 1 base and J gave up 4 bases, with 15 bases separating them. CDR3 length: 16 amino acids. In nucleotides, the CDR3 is TGCGCCAGCAGCTTGACGACAGGTGTGGGGTACAATGAGCAGTTCTTC. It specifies CASSLTTGVGYNEQFF.

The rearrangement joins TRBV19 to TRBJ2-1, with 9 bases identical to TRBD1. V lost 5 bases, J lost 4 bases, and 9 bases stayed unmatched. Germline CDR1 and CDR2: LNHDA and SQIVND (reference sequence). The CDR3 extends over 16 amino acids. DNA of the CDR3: TGTGCCAGTAGTCCAGGGACAGGGAGGAGATACAATGAGCAGTTCTTC. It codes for CASSPGTGRRYNEQFF.

CDR3 protein: CASSLYSRANTDTQYF. The DNA for the CDR3 is TGCGCCAGCAGCTTGTATTCGAGGGCCAACACAGATACGCAGTATTTT. This chain connects TRBV5-1 to TRBJ2-3; possibly TRBD2 for D (5 bases). This CDR3 is built from 16 residues. V was shortened by 1 base and J by 2 bases, with 14 bases between the two germline ends. CDR1 is SGHRS and CDR2 is YFSETQ in the germline V gene.

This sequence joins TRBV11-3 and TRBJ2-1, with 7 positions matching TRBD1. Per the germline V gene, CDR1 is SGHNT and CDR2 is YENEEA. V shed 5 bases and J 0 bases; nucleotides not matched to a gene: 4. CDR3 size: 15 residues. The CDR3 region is CASSRRDSSYNEQFF. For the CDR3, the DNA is TGTGCCAGCAGCCGAAGGGACAGCTCCTACAATGAGCAGTTCTTC. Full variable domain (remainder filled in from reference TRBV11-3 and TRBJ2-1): EAGVVQSPRYKIIEKKQPVAFWCNPISGHNTLYWYLQNLGQGPELLIRYENEEAVDDSQLPKDRFSAERLKGVDSTLKIQPAELGDSAVYLCASSRRDSSYNEQFFGPGTRLTVL.

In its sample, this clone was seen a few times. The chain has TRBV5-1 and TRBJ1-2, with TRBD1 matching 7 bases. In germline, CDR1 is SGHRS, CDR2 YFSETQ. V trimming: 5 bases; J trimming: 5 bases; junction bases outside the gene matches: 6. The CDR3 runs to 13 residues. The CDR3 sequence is CASRGGGRYGYTF. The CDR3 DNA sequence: TGCGCCAGCAGAGGAGGGGGCCGGTATGGCTACACCTTC. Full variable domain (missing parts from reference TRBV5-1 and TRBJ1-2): KAGVTQTPRYLIKTRGQQVTLSCSPISGHRSVSWYQQTPGQGLQFLFEYFSETQRNKGNFPGRFSGRQFSNSRSEMNVSTLELGDSALYLCASRGGGRYGYTFGSGTRLTVV.

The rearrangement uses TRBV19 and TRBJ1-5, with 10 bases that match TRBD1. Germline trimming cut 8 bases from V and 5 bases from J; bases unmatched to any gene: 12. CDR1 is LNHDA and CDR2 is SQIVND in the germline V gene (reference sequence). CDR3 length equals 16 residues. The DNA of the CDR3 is TGTGCCAGTGGGGAACGGACAGGGGGATTATATCAGCCCCAGCATTTT. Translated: CASGERTGGLYQPQHF.

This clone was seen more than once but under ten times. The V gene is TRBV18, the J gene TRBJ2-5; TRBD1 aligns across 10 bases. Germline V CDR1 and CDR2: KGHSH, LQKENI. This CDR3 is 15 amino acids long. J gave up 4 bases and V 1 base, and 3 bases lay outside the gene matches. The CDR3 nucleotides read TGTGCCAGCTCACCACGGACAGGGGGAACAGAGACCCAGTACTTC. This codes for CASSPRTGGTETQYF. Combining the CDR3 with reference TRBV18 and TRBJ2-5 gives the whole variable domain NAGVMQNPRHLVRRRGQEARLRCSPMKGHSHVYWYRQLPEEGLKFMVYLQKENIIDESGMPKERFSAEFPKEGPSILRIQQVVRGDSAAYFCASSPRTGGTETQYFGPGTRLLVL.

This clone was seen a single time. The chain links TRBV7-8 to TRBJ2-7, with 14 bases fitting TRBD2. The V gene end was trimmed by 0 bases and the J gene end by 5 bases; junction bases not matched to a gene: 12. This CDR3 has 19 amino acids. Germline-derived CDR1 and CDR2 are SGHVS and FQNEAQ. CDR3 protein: CASSLAPRPGLAGEDEQYF. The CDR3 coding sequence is TGTGCCAGCAGCTTAGCGCCCAGGCCGGGACTAGCGGGAGAAGACGAGCAGTACTTC.

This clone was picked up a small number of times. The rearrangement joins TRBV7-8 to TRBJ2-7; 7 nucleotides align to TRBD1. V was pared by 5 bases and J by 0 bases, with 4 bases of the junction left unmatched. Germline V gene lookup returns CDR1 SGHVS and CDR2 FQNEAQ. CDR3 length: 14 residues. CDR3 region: CASSRGTASYEQYF. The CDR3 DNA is TGTGCCAGCAGCCGAGGGACAGCCTCCTACGAGCAGTACTTC.

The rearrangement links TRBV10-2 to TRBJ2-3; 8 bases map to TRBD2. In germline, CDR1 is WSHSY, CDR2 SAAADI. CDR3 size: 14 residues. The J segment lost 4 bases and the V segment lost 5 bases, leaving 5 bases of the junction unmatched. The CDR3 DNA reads TGCGCCAGCAGTTCGACTAGCGTGGCAGATACGCAGTATTTT. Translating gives CASSSTSVADTQYF.

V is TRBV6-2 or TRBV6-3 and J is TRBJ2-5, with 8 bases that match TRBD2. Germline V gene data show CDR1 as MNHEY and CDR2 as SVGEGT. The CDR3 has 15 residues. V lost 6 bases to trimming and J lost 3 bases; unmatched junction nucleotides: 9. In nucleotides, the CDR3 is TGTGCCAGCAGCTCCGGGGGGGCGTCTAAAGAGACCCAGTACTTC. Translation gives CASSSGGASKETQYF.

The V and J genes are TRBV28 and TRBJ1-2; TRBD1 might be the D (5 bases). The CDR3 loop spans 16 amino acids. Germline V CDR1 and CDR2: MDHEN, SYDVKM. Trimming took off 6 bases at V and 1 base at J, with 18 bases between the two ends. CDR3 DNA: TGTGCCAGCAGGGGGCCGGGCAGCTCATTTAACTATGGCTACACCTTC. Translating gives CASRGPGSSFNYGYTF.

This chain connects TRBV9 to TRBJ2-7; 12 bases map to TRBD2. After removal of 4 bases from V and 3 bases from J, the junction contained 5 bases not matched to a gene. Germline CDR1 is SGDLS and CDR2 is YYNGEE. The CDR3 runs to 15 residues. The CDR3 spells CASSRTSGAHYEQYF. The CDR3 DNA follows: TGTGCCAGCAGCCGGACTAGCGGGGCCCACTACGAGCAGTACTTC.

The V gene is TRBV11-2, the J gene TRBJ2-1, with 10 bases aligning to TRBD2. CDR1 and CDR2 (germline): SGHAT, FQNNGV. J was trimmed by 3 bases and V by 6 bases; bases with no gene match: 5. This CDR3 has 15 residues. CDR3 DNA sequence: TGTGCCAGCAGACGGACTAGCGGAAACTACAATGAGCAGTTCTTC. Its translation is CASRRTSGNYNEQFF.

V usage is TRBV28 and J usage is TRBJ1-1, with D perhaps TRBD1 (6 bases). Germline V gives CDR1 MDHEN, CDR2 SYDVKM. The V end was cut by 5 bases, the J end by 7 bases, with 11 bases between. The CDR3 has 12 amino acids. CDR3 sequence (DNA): TGTGCCAGCAGTCCGTACAGGGTTGAAGCTTTCTTT. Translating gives CASSPYRVEAFF.

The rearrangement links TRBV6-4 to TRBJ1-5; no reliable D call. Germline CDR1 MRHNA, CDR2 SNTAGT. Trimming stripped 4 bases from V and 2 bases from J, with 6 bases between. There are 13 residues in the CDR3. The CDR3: CASSVEGNQPQHF. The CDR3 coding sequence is TGTGCCAGCAGTGTGGAGGGCAATCAGCCCCAGCATTTT.

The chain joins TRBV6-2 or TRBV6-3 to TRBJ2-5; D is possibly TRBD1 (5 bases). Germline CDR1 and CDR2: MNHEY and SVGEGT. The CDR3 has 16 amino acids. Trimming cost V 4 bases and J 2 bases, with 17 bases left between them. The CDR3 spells CASSWPRTRTQETQYF. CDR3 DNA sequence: TGTGCCAGCAGTTGGCCCCGGACAAGAACTCAAGAGACCCAGTACTTC.

The CDR3 loop is CASSGYRDSPLHF. The CDR3 DNA follows: TGTGCCAGCAGTGGGTACAGAGATTCACCCCTCCACTTT. This chain links TRBV25-1 with TRBJ1-6; D remains ambiguous. This CDR3 region has 13 residues. V was shortened by 4 bases and J by 8 bases, with 9 bases between the two germline ends. CDR1 is MGHDK and CDR2 is SYGVNS in the germline V gene.